This is a list of T cell receptor beta chains from one sample in a study of post-analysis software for immune sequencing data. Via MiXCR, TCRdb re-called the PCR reads, giving one row per CDR3 protein. Of 700,000 to 900,000 distinct CDR3 sequences in the sample, around 42% were seen once. The specimen sequenced was blood. The receptors shown here come from a girl between 10 and 17 years old with multiple sclerosis. Each CDR3 is given with its conserved first and last residue. D genes are given only for firm matches. Size is omitted from some rows. Given values are once, few, many or a class for expanded clones.

V gene: TRBV6-6; J gene: TRBJ1-5; D gene: -; clone size: -; CDR3 DNA: TGTGCCAGCAGTCGACAGGATAGCAATCAGCCCCAGCATTTT; CDR3 protein: CASSRQDSNQPQHF
V gene: TRBV7-3; J gene: TRBJ2-1; D gene: -; clone size: few; CDR3 DNA: TGTGCCAGCAGCTTATTGTCAGATCAAAATGAGCAGTTCTTC; CDR3 protein: CASSLLSDQNEQFF
V gene: TRBV20-1; J gene: TRBJ1-1; D gene: -; clone size: -; CDR3 DNA: TGCAGTGCTAGGATTGTCGCTGAAGCTTTCTTT; CDR3 protein: CSARIVAEAFF
V gene: TRBV20-1; J gene: TRBJ2-7; D gene: TRBD2; clone size: -; CDR3 DNA: TGCAGTGCCCGCGCTTCACTGACTAGCCCCTACAATGAGCAGTACTTC; CDR3 protein: CSARASLTSPYNEQYF
V gene: TRBV11-2; J gene: TRBJ2-2; D gene: TRBD1; clone size: -; CDR3 DNA: TGTGCCAGCAGCCCCTGGACAGGGGGAACGAACACCGGGGAGCTGTTTTTT; CDR3 protein: CASSPWTGGTNTGELFF
V gene: TRBV7-6; J gene: TRBJ1-4; D gene: -; clone size: once; CDR3 DNA: TGTGCCAGCAGCTTAGGGGTCGCACAGGGACTTAATGAAAAACTGTTTTTT; CDR3 protein: CASSLGVAQGLNEKLFF
V gene: TRBV12-3/TRBV12-4; J gene: TRBJ2-1; D gene: -; clone size: -; CDR3 DNA: TGTGCCAGCAGTTTTGAGGGCGATGAGCAGTTCTTC; CDR3 protein: CASSFEGDEQFF
V gene: TRBV9; J gene: TRBJ2-6; D gene: TRBD2; clone size: once; CDR3 DNA: TGTGCCAGCAGCGTAGTCCAGGGACTAGCGGGAGGGTTTGGGGCCAACGTCCTGACTTTC; CDR3 protein: CASSVVQGLAGGFGANVLTF
V gene: TRBV4-1; J gene: TRBJ2-3; D gene: -; clone size: once; CDR3 DNA: TGCGCCAGCAGCCAACTTGACCGGGCCCTGGGGACAGATACGCAGTATTTT; CDR3 protein: CASSQLDRALGTDTQYF
V gene: TRBV7-6; J gene: TRBJ2-3; D gene: -; clone size: -; CDR3 DNA: TGTGCCAGCAGCTTAATTGACAGCCGATCAGATACGCAGTATTTT; CDR3 protein: CASSLIDSRSDTQYF
V gene: TRBV29-1; J gene: TRBJ2-1; D gene: -; clone size: few; CDR3 DNA: TGCAGCGTTGAGGGCTGGCTGAGCTCCTACAATGAGCAGTTCTTC; CDR3 protein: CSVEGWLSSYNEQFF
V gene: TRBV15; J gene: TRBJ2-1; D gene: TRBD2; clone size: -; CDR3 DNA: TGTGCCACTCTATCAGGACTAGCGGGGCACAATGAGCAGTTCTTC; CDR3 protein: CATLSGLAGHNEQFF
V gene: TRBV7-2; J gene: TRBJ2-7; D gene: -; clone size: -; CDR3 DNA: TGTGCCAGCAGCTTAATCAGGGGACCCTCCTACGAGCAGTACTTC; CDR3 protein: CASSLIRGPSYEQYF
V gene: TRBV29-1; J gene: TRBJ2-7; D gene: -; clone size: -; CDR3 DNA: TGCAGCGTTGTTCTGGAGCGGTACGAGCAGTACTTC; CDR3 protein: CSVVLERYEQYF
V gene: TRBV5-1; J gene: TRBJ2-1; D gene: TRBD2; clone size: -; CDR3 DNA: TGCGCCAGCGGTTTGAGCGGGACGGACAATGAGCAGTTCTTC; CDR3 protein: CASGLSGTDNEQFF
V gene: TRBV20-1; J gene: TRBJ1-5; D gene: -; clone size: -; CDR3 DNA: TGCAGTGCTAGTAGCAGGGGAAATCAGCCCCAGCATTTT; CDR3 protein: CSASSRGNQPQHF
V gene: TRBV7-2; J gene: TRBJ1-2; D gene: -; clone size: few; CDR3 DNA: TGTGCCAGCAGCTTAGGAGGGACGGGCGTCAACTATGGCTACACCTTC; CDR3 protein: CASSLGGTGVNYGYTF
V gene: TRBV20-1; J gene: TRBJ2-3; D gene: TRBD2; clone size: once; CDR3 DNA: TGCAGTGCTAATAGCGGGACGATGCCAGATACGCAGTATTTT; CDR3 protein: CSANSGTMPDTQYF
V gene: TRBV29-1; J gene: TRBJ1-4; D gene: -; clone size: -; CDR3 DNA: TGCAGCGCCTTCGGACTCGGAGGAAAACTGTTTTTT; CDR3 protein: CSAFGLGGKLFF
V gene: TRBV25-1; J gene: TRBJ2-7; D gene: -; clone size: few; CDR3 DNA: TGTGCCAGCAGTGATATTAGGGGACGTCAGAAAACGTACTTC; CDR3 protein: CASSDIRGRQKTYF
V gene: TRBV7-9; J gene: TRBJ2-1; D gene: -; clone size: -; CDR3 DNA: TGTGCCAGCAGCCCCCAGGGGCCTAGCTCCTACAATGAGCAGTTCTTC; CDR3 protein: CASSPQGPSSYNEQFF
V gene: TRBV24-1; J gene: TRBJ2-1; D gene: TRBD2; clone size: -; CDR3 DNA: TGTGCCACCAGTGAGAGAGGACTAGCGGGAGGGCCCGGCTTTGTGCATGAGCAGTTCTTC; CDR3 protein: CATSERGLAGGPGFVHEQFF
V gene: TRBV6-2/TRBV6-3; J gene: TRBJ2-3; D gene: -; clone size: few; CDR3 DNA: TGTGCCAGCAGTTATGGTAACCCCGGGGATACGCAGTATTTT; CDR3 protein: CASSYGNPGDTQYF
V gene: TRBV6-6; J gene: TRBJ2-3; D gene: TRBD2; clone size: few; CDR3 DNA: TGTGCCACGGGTAGCGGGAGACAAGATACGCAGTATTTT; CDR3 protein: CATGSGRQDTQYF
V gene: TRBV20-1; J gene: TRBJ2-3; D gene: -; clone size: -; CDR3 DNA: TGCAGTGCTAGAAAACCCCCTAGCCCCCCAGATACGCAGTATTTT; CDR3 protein: CSARKPPSPPDTQYF
V gene: TRBV12-3/TRBV12-4; J gene: TRBJ2-1; D gene: TRBD2; clone size: few; CDR3 DNA: TGTGCCAGCAGTCCCCCGGGACTAGCGGGAGGCAATGAGCAGTTCTTC; CDR3 protein: CASSPPGLAGGNEQFF
V gene: TRBV20-1; J gene: TRBJ2-1; D gene: -; clone size: -; CDR3 DNA: TGCAGTGCGCAGGGGACTCTCCAAACTAGCTCCTACAATGAGCAGTTCTTC; CDR3 protein: CSAQGTLQTSSYNEQFF
V gene: TRBV7-2; J gene: TRBJ2-4; D gene: -; clone size: once; CDR3 DNA: TGTGCCAGCAGTTCGCCGGGGGACAGCAAAAACATTCAGTACTTC; CDR3 protein: CASSSPGDSKNIQYF
V gene: TRBV12-3/TRBV12-4; J gene: TRBJ1-5; D gene: TRBD1; clone size: -; CDR3 DNA: TGTGCCAGCAGTCAGGGGGGGTTACAGCCCCAGCATTTT; CDR3 protein: CASSQGGLQPQHF
V gene: TRBV29-1; J gene: TRBJ2-5; D gene: TRBD1; clone size: -; CDR3 DNA: TGCAGCGTTGCCTGGACAGGGTTGCAGGAGACCCAGTACTTC; CDR3 protein: CSVAWTGLQETQYF
V gene: TRBV12-5; J gene: TRBJ2-5; D gene: TRBD2; clone size: -; CDR3 DNA: TGTGCTAGTGGTTTTCTAGGACTAGCGGGAGAGACCCAGTACTTC; CDR3 protein: CASGFLGLAGETQYF
V gene: TRBV20-1; J gene: TRBJ2-7; D gene: TRBD2; clone size: -; CDR3 DNA: TGCAGTGCTTTACTAGCGGGAGGGTCTCTCTCCTACGAGCAGTACTTC; CDR3 protein: CSALLAGGSLSYEQYF
V gene: TRBV7-2; J gene: TRBJ2-1; D gene: TRBD1; clone size: -; CDR3 DNA: TGTGCCAGCAGCCCGTCATTCGGACAGGGGGAGTATGAGCAGTTCTTC; CDR3 protein: CASSPSFGQGEYEQFF
V gene: TRBV14; J gene: TRBJ1-2; D gene: -; clone size: -; CDR3 DNA: TGTGCCAGCAGCCAATTCTTGAACTATGGCTACACCTTC; CDR3 protein: CASSQFLNYGYTF
V gene: TRBV11-2; J gene: TRBJ1-2; D gene: TRBD1; clone size: -; CDR3 DNA: TGTGCCAGCAGCTCCCGGGACAGGGATTTGTACTATGGCTACACCTTC; CDR3 protein: CASSSRDRDLYYGYTF
V gene: TRBV7-2; J gene: TRBJ2-1; D gene: -; clone size: -; CDR3 DNA: TGTGCCAGCAGCATAGACTCAACTTCCTACAATGAGCAGTTCTTC; CDR3 protein: CASSIDSTSYNEQFF
V gene: TRBV20-1; J gene: TRBJ1-1; D gene: -; clone size: -; CDR3 DNA: TGCAGTGGGGACCTCGGTGGGGCTGAAGCTTTCTTT; CDR3 protein: CSGDLGGAEAFF
V gene: TRBV25-1; J gene: TRBJ2-3; D gene: TRBD1; clone size: once; CDR3 DNA: TGTGCCAGCAGTGAGGACAGGGGGCCCGCAGATACGCAGTATTTT; CDR3 protein: CASSEDRGPADTQYF
V gene: TRBV5-1; J gene: TRBJ1-2; D gene: -; clone size: many; CDR3 DNA: TGCGCCAGCAGCTTGAGCCTTAACTATGGCTACACCTTC; CDR3 protein: CASSLSLNYGYTF
V gene: TRBV9; J gene: TRBJ2-7; D gene: -; clone size: -; CDR3 DNA: TGTGCCAGCAGCGCGACCGGGACACTGGCGATCGAGCAGTACTTC; CDR3 protein: CASSATGTLAIEQYF
V gene: TRBV10-3; J gene: TRBJ1-1; D gene: -; clone size: -; CDR3 DNA: TGTGCCATCAGTGAGGTGGTTTTCACTGAAGCTTTCTTT; CDR3 protein: CAISEVVFTEAFF
V gene: TRBV24-1; J gene: TRBJ2-1; D gene: -; clone size: -; CDR3 DNA: TGTGCCACCTCTCTCAGACAAAATGAGCAGTTCTTC; CDR3 protein: CATSLRQNEQFF
V gene: TRBV5-1; J gene: TRBJ2-3; D gene: -; clone size: -; CDR3 DNA: TGCGCCAGCAGGAATCACAGGGCGGTTGGCACAGATACGCAGTATTTT; CDR3 protein: CASRNHRAVGTDTQYF